This T cell receptor (beta chain) was sequenced during a study of shared clonotypes between healthy human individuals. Study information: CD4 naive and memory got three plates each, CD8 naive two, CD8 memory one. Study findings and constraints: Non-shared clonotypes had lower generation probabilities than those shared by all four donors. Naive CD4 clonotypes were shared across a handful of donors at roughly 5%.

Clones were sequenced by immunoSEQ multiplex PCR, and TCRdb holds only the in-frame ones, with some missing. The table shows about 680,000 clones, with approximately 90% occurring only once. Naivety among CD8 cells was defined by CD45RO negativity and positive CCR7 selection, thereby excluding terminally differentiated effector memory CD45RA+ cells. Adult Caucasians living in Nashville, Tennessee made up all of the donors. The CDR3 is 14 amino acids. The germline V gene has CDR1 SGHTA and CDR2 FQGNSA. Trimming shortened V by 1 base and J by 2 bases, and 9 bases separated the two germline ends. As for this clone: Its antigen is as yet unknown. This same CDR3 is encoded by further DNA sequences in the sample.

The chain is built from TRBV7-2 and TRBJ2-7; D is possibly TRBD1 or TRBD2 (6 bases each). This receptor was identified in a man between 25 and 39 years old in good health. Sequenced: naive CD8+ T cells sorted from blood. CDR3 loop: CASSLVGGTYEQYF. The CDR3 DNA follows: TGTGCCAGCAGCTTAGTAGGGGGGACCTACGAGCAGTACTTC.